This TCR beta chain was captured in a study of regulatory T cells in long-lasting Graves disease. The time point is: newly diagnosed GD, antithyroid drugs for less than 3 months. TCR sequences were obtained from RNA taken from PBMCs. This clonotype was recorded at least ten times. Sequencing libraries for TCR beta were prepared with iRepertoire HTBI primers and Arm-PCR of CDR3 regions. The authors' processing: Gene usage covered approximately 60 TRBV and about 15 TRBJ segments. A single record per CDR3 protein comes from TCRdb applying MiXCR to the multiplex PCR reads. The V and J calls were determined by TCRdb, not by the authors. In the table there are 400,000 to 550,000 distinct CDR3 sequences, about 17% of which are singletons. Per the germline V gene, CDR1 is SGHVS and CDR2 is FNYEAQ. The CDR3 runs to 14 residues. V was trimmed by 1 base and J by 4 bases, leaving 11 bases between them. These data also featured in a second study, about T cells in Graves' hyperthyroidism and ophthalmopathy.

The TCR originated in a young woman with Graves disease. This specimen was peripheral blood mononuclear cells (PBMCs), taken at new diagnosis, from a patient treated with antithyroid drugs. V usage is TRBV7-6 and J usage is TRBJ2-7; D remains unclear. The CDR3 DNA reads as TGTGCCAGCAGCTTAGGTCCCCTATTATACGAGCAGTACTTC. Protein product: CASSLGPLLYEQYF.